Sequencing of this T cell receptor (beta chain) was carried out in a study of T cell changes during pregnancy in multiple sclerosis. Measured with immunoSEQ multiplex PCR; TCRdb has only the in-frame clones, and not every one. The sample shows 50,000 to 60,000 clones, around 89% of them seen only once. Germline-derived CDR1 and CDR2 are DFQATT and SNEGSKA (reference sequence). Trimming took off 7 bases at V and 0 bases at J, with 6 bases between the two ends. The CDR3 has 11 amino acids. The sequence was collected from a female donor with multiple sclerosis, enrolled in a pregnancy study. The chain has TRBV20-1 and TRBJ1-1; D is ambiguous. This sample comprised peripheral blood, obtained after pregnancy. Here the CDR3 reads CSVGLNTEAFF. In DNA, the CDR3 is TGCAGTGTCGGTTTGAACACTGAAGCTTTCTTT.